A selection of T cell receptor beta chains follows, all from one sample in a study of CD8+ T cells in alopecia areata. The method was immunoSEQ multiplex PCR; TCRdb's version includes in-frame clones alone and lacks a portion of them. The sample includes about 200,000 clones, 35% to 45% of them seen just once. The input for sequencing was CD4+ T cells sorted from blood, taken between weeks 30 and 35, from a patient treated with tofacitinib. The receptors were gathered from a human donor with alopecia areata. CDR3s include the opening cysteine and the closing phenylalanine or tryptophan. Each record gives: clone size, D gene, V gene, J gene, CDR3 length, CDR3 DNA, CDR3 protein. The D gene is left open where the match is weak. Size tells how often a clone was seen (once, few, many) or the class of an expanded clone, and some rows leave it out.

.	.	TRBV30	TRBJ2-5	12	TGTGCCTGGAGTGTATCGGTTGAGACCCAGTACTTC	CAWSVSVETQYF
once	.	TRBV2	TRBJ2-1	14	TGTGCCAGCAGCTCCAGGGCCTCCTACAATGAGCAGTTCTTC	CASSSRASYNEQFF
few	.	TRBV4-2	TRBJ2-7	14	TGTGCCAGCAGCCAAGATCTGTCGACAGGCGAGCAGTACTTC	CASSQDLSTGEQYF
few	.	TRBV27	TRBJ2-1	15	TGTGCCAGCAGTCACCTCCGGGTCCCGTACAATGAGCAGTTCTTC	CASSHLRVPYNEQFF
.	.	TRBV23-1	TRBJ1-5	15	TGCGCCAGCAGTCACGGGCAGGGTAGGGATCAGCCCCAGCATTTT	CASSHGQGRDQPQHF
.	.	TRBV7-2	TRBJ2-5	15	TGTGCCAGCAGCCAAGATGGAGGGGGTGACTCCCGGCTGTACTTC	CASSQDGGGDSRLYF
.	TRBD2	TRBV6-5	TRBJ2-5	14	TGTGCCAGCAGTTGGACTAGATCTTCAGAGACCCAGTACTTC	CASSWTRSSETQYF
.	TRBD1	TRBV7-9	TRBJ2-7	13	TGTGCCAGCAGCCCGACAGGGATATACGAGCAGTACTTC	CASSPTGIYEQYF
.	.	TRBV11-2	TRBJ2-7	15	TGTGCCAGCAGCTTACAGAATCTCGTAGGCTACGAGCAGTACTTC	CASSLQNLVGYEQYF
.	.	TRBV30	TRBJ1-4	13	TGTGCCTGGAGTGTCGGGACATCCGAAAAACTGTTTTTT	CAWSVGTSEKLFF
.	.	TRBV4-1	TRBJ2-7	16	TGCGCCAGCAGCCAAGCCTCGTCCGGGACTGTCTACGAGCAGTACTTC	CASSQASSGTVYEQYF
few	.	TRBV2	TRBJ2-3	13	TGTGCCACCAGAGATTCTAGGACAGATACGCAGTATTTT	CATRDSRTDTQYF
.	TRBD1	TRBV6-6	TRBJ2-1	13	TGTGCCAGCAAGATCGACAGGGACAATGAGCAGTTCTTC	CASKIDRDNEQFF
few	TRBD2	TRBV5-1	TRBJ2-5	16	TGCGCCAGCAGCTTGGTGTTCGCTAGCGGTCAAGAGACCCAGTACTTC	CASSLVFASGQETQYF
.	.	TRBV5-1	TRBJ2-7	15	TGCGCCAGCAGCATCCGGGACGGTCACTCCTACGAGCAGTACTTC	CASSIRDGHSYEQYF
.	.	TRBV18	TRBJ2-5	11	TGTGCCAGCTCACCACAGGAGACCCAGTACTTC	CASSPQETQYF